The 10 T cell receptor beta chains presented below share a single source sample, sequenced in a study of CD8+ T cells in alopecia areata (dated by TCRdb to the late 2010s). Taken with the paper, the label for treatment or condition translates to: oral pan-JAK inhibitor, 5-10 mg twice daily. The library was obtained by the immunoSEQ multiplex PCR assay. RNA was extracted from all samples and reverse transcribed into cDNA as template for TCR sequencing. TCRdb carries this immuneACCESS record with in-frame sequences only. Its versions omit some clonotypes, under half of them owing to an unresolved V gene in the studies checked, with the rest unexplained. Across this sample there are over 90,000 clones, with about nine tenths seen only once. The ten largest account for around 10% of the sample. This specimen was CD8+ T cells sorted from blood, taken around week 31, from a patient treated with tofacitinib. These receptors all come from a human donor with alopecia areata.

The rearrangement joins TRBV11-1 to TRBJ1-1; TRBD1 matches 7 bases. CDR3 length: 17 amino acids. Germline V gene sequence: CDR1 SGHAT, CDR2 FQDESV (reference sequence). After removal of 5 bases from V and 1 base from J, the junction contained 13 bases not matched to a gene. The chain's CDR3 is CASSPTFRGQTNTEAFF. CDR3 in DNA: TGTGCCAGCAGCCCAACCTTTAGGGGACAGACGAACACTGAAGCTTTCTTT. The variable domain in full, with the rest retrieved from reference TRBV11-1 and TRBJ1-1, is EAEVAQSPRYKITEKSQAVAFWCDPISGHATLYWYRQILGQGPELLVQFQDESVVDDSQLPKDRFSAERLKGVDSTLKIQPAELGDSAMYLCASSPTFRGQTNTEAFFGQGTRLTVV.

V usage is TRBV4-1 and J usage is TRBJ1-1; TRBD1 is a possible D gene (6 bases). The germline gives CDR1 MGHRA, CDR2 YSYEKL. The CDR3 contains 13 residues. V lost 2 bases and J 7 bases, leaving 11 bases between the germline ends. Here the CDR3 reads CASSQLGAGEAFF. The CDR3, as DNA: TGCGCCAGCAGCCAATTGGGGGCCGGTGAAGCTTTCTTT.

This clone was observed a few times. The chain uses TRBV11-2 and TRBJ1-2, with 8 bases lining up with TRBD1. The V segment lost 4 bases and the J segment 10 bases; nucleotides outside the gene matches: 8. The CDR3 has 13 amino acids. Per the germline V gene, CDR1 is SGHAT and CDR2 is FQNNGV. The CDR3 spells CASSSGTGHNYTF. The CDR3, as DNA: TGTGCCAGCAGCTCCGGGACAGGACATAACTACACCTTC.

V usage is TRBV5-4 and J usage is TRBJ2-2; the D is unclear. Trimming left V 0 bases short and J 4 bases short, with 4 bases between. Germline assignment: CDR1 SGHNT and CDR2 YYREEE (reference sequence). CDR3 length: 13 residues. The CDR3 spells CASSLEGTGELFF. The CDR3 nucleotides read TGTGCCAGCAGCTTGGAAGGCACCGGGGAGCTGTTTTTT.

For the CDR3, the DNA is TGTGCCAGACACCTAGGGGGTATGGATCAGCCCCAGCATTTT. It is translated as CARHLGGMDQPQHF. V gene TRBV18 combines with J gene TRBJ1-5; TRBD1 is a possible D gene (6 bases). The germline V gene has CDR1 KGHSH and CDR2 LQKENI. Trimming took 9 bases from V and 5 from J, leaving 17 bases between them. The CDR3 runs 14 residues.

The V and J genes are TRBV14 and TRBJ2-3; D unclear. The CDR3 extends over 17 amino acids. Trimming took off 0 bases at V and 1 base at J, with 14 bases between the two ends. Germline CDR1 reads SGHDN; CDR2 reads FVKESK. The CDR3 loop reads CASSQEPGNPRTDTQYF. DNA of the CDR3: TGTGCCAGCAGCCAAGAACCCGGAAACCCCCGCACAGATACGCAGTATTTT.

The V call is TRBV7-8, the J call TRBJ2-1; 8 bases align to TRBD1. CDR1 is SGHVS and CDR2 is FQNEAQ in the germline V gene. Trimming at V came to 4 bases and at J to 5 bases, leaving 13 bases not matched to a gene. CDR3 size: 17 residues. CDR3 DNA: TGTGCCAGCAGCTCAACCATAACCCAGGGGGCCCACAATGAGCAGTTCTTC. Translated, it gives CASSSTITQGAHNEQFF.

The chain uses TRBV5-5 and TRBJ2-2; 8 bases match TRBD1. Trimming removed 4 bases from V and 5 bases from J; junction bases left unmatched: 4. Germline loops: CDR1 SGHKS, CDR2 YYEKEE (reference sequence). This CDR3 comprises 14 residues. CDR3 nucleotides: TGTGCCAGCAGCCTGACAGGGGCTACCGGGGAGCTGTTTTTT. This translates into CASSLTGATGELFF.

This chain connects TRBV4-2 to TRBJ1-2, with D maybe TRBD1 (5 bases). The germline V gene encodes CDR1 LGHNA and CDR2 YNFKEQ. The CDR3 runs to 15 residues. The V and J ends lost 6 bases and 2 bases respectively, with 16 bases between them. The CDR3 spells CASRMGEELNYGYTF. Here the CDR3 DNA reads TGTGCCAGCAGAATGGGGGAAGAACTGAACTATGGCTACACCTTC.

This clone was seen once. The V and J genes are TRBV13 and TRBJ1-2; D remains unclear. Looked up from germline, CDR1 is PRHDT and CDR2 is FYEKMQ (reference sequence). The V end was cut by 6 bases, the J end by 0 bases, with 14 bases between. The CDR3 runs 15 residues. The CDR3 nucleotides read TGTGCCAGCAGACCGACACTTACCTCTAACTATGGCTACACCTTC. The encoded protein is CASRPTLTSNYGYTF. Full variable domain (rest looked up from reference TRBV13 and TRBJ1-2): AAGVIQSPRHLIKEKRETATLKCYPIPRHDTVYWYQQGPGQDPQFLISFYEKMQSDKGSIPDRFSAQQFSDYHSELNMSSLELGDSALYFCASRPTLTSNYGYTFGSGTRLTVV.